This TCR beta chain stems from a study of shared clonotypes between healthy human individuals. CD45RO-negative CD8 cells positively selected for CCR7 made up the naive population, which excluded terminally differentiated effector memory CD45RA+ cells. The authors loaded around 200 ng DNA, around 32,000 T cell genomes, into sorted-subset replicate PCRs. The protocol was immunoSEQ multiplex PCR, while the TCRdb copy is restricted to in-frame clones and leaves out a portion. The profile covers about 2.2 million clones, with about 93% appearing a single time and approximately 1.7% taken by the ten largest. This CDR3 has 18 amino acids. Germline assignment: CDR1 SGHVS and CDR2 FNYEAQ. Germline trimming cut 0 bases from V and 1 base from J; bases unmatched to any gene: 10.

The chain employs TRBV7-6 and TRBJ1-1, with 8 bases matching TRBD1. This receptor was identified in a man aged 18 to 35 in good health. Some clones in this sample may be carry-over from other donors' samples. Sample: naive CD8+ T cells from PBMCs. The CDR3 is CASSLAIGATGGNTEAFF. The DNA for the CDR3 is TGTGCCAGCAGCTTAGCAATTGGGGCCACAGGGGGGAACACTGAAGCTTTCTTT.